A single sample gave rise to the 17 T cell receptor beta chains below, sequenced in a study of cytomegalovirus exposure and HLA in healthy donors. The method was immunoSEQ multiplex PCR; TCRdb's version includes in-frame clones alone and lacks a portion of them. The sample lists some 98,000 clones, around nine tenths occurring once. The sample consisted of PBMCs. Source of these receptors: a woman in her thirties in good health and CMV-seronegative.

This clone showed up just a few times. The chain combines TRBV9 with TRBJ2-7; a weak D match, TRBD2 (5 bases). This CDR3 comprises 14 residues. The germline V and J ends were trimmed by 3 bases and 1 base, with 11 bases remaining between them. Germline CDR1 is SGDLS and CDR2 is YYNGEE. DNA for the CDR3: TGTGCCAGCAGCGCGAAGGGAGAGTCCTACGAGCAGTACTTC. It is translated as CASSAKGESYEQYF. The whole variable domain, remainder taken from reference TRBV9 and TRBJ2-7, is DSGVTQTPKHLITATGQRVTLRCSPRSGDLSVYWYQQSLDQGLQFLIQYYNGEERAKGNILERFSAQQFPDLHSELNLSSLELGDSALYFCASSAKGESYEQYFGPGTRLTVT.

CDR3 residues: CASSSTTSYEQYF. DNA for the CDR3: TGTGCCAGCAGCTCCACGACTAGTTACGAGCAGTACTTC. V usage is TRBV4-2 and J usage is TRBJ2-7, with a possible D match to TRBD2 (6 bases). The V gene lost 5 bases and the J gene lost 4 bases, with 12 bases spanning the gap. Germline values: CDR1 LGHNA, CDR2 YNFKEQ. The length of the CDR3 is 13 residues.

In this sample, this clone turned up once. The chain uses TRBV19 and TRBJ2-7; TRBD1 is a possible D gene (6 bases). The CDR3 runs to 13 residues. V was clipped by 8 bases and J by 1 base, with 12 bases between them. Germline-derived CDR1 and CDR2 are LNHDA and SQIVND (reference sequence). CDR3 in amino acids: CASGTHTSYEQYF. In DNA form, the CDR3 reads TGTGCCAGTGGGACACATACTTCCTACGAGCAGTACTTC.

The chain has TRBV11-1 and TRBJ1-1; D is ambiguous. Trimming removed 3 bases from V and 8 bases from J, with 19 bases in between. CDR1 and CDR2 (germline): SGHAT, FQDESV (reference sequence). The CDR3 has 15 residues. CDR3 sequence reads: CASSFREGGRKEAFF. The CDR3 nucleotides read TGTGCCAGCAGCTTTAGAGAGGGAGGTCGTAAGGAAGCTTTCTTT.

The chain is built from TRBV2 and TRBJ1-1; D is unresolved. The V end lost 7 bases, the J end lost 5 bases, and 14 bases lay between the germline ends. Germline CDR1 is SNHLY and CDR2 is FYNNEI. CDR3 length: 13 amino acids. DNA for the CDR3: TGTGCCAGCAAGTCAAGCTTTCCGACTGAAGCTTTCTTT. Protein: CASKSSFPTEAFF.

The chain employs TRBV9 and TRBJ1-2; D ambiguous. V lost 0 bases and J lost 4, with 13 bases in between. In germline, CDR1 is SGDLS, CDR2 YYNGEE. The CDR3 contains 15 residues. In nucleotides, the CDR3 is TGTGCCAGCAGCGTAGGAACAGTTTCAAGCTATGGCTACACCTTC. Its translation: CASSVGTVSSYGYTF.

This sequence joins TRBV7-8 and TRBJ1-5; 7 bases are a match to TRBD1. This CDR3 region has 16 residues. V shed 5 bases and J 1 base; nucleotides not matched to a gene: 8. Germline V gives CDR1 SGHVS, CDR2 FQNEAQ. The CDR3 reads CASSPRGQVSNQPQHF. CDR3 in DNA: TGTGCCAGCAGCCCTAGGGGGCAAGTAAGCAATCAGCCCCAGCATTTT.

The J gene is TRBJ1-1, the V gene TRBV4-2; D ambiguous. From germline, CDR1 is LGHNA and CDR2 YNFKEQ. Trimming cost V 5 bases and J 8 bases, with 15 bases left between them. The CDR3 loop spans 13 amino acids. The CDR3 sequence is CASSTPNEKEAFF. In DNA, the CDR3 is TGTGCCAGCAGCACCCCCAACGAGAAAGAAGCTTTCTTT.

The chain recombines TRBV7-6 with TRBJ2-2; 7 positions agree with TRBD1. Germline V CDR1 and CDR2: SGHVS, FNYEAQ. J gave up 0 bases and V 4 bases, and 11 bases lay outside the gene matches. The CDR3 contains 18 residues. The CDR3 coding sequence is TGTGCCAGCAGCTCATTGACAGGGAAGATGCCGAACACCGGGGAGCTGTTTTTT. Translated: CASSSLTGKMPNTGELFF.

The chain carries TRBV7-3 and TRBJ2-3; no clear D gene. The CDR3 has 15 amino acids. Trimming removed 1 base from V and 2 bases from J, with 10 bases in between. Germline V gene data show CDR1 as SGHTA and CDR2 as FQGTGA. For the CDR3, the DNA is TGTGCCAGCAGCTTAAACGTGGGCCCCACAGATACGCAGTATTTT. Translating it yields CASSLNVGPTDTQYF. The full variable domain, completed using reference TRBV7-3 and TRBJ2-3, is GAGVSQTPSNKVTEKGKYVELRCDPISGHTALYWYRQSLGQGPEFLIYFQGTGAADDSGLPNDRFFAVRPEGSVSTLKIQRTERGDSAVYLCASSLNVGPTDTQYFGPGTRLTVL.

V is TRBV27 and J is TRBJ2-3; D gene unclear. Germline lookup yields CDR1 MNHEY and CDR2 SMNVEV (reference sequence). The CDR3 covers 14 residues. V was shortened by 3 bases and J by 6 bases, with 13 bases between the two germline ends. The CDR3 region is CASSFFLLSDTQYF. CDR3 bases: TGTGCCAGCAGTTTCTTCCTTCTAAGTGATACGCAGTATTTT.

The chain joins TRBV6-4 to TRBJ1-2, with D tentatively TRBD1 (5 bases). Germline assignment: CDR1 MRHNA and CDR2 SNTAGT. Trimming took off 0 bases at V and 5 bases at J, with 25 bases between the two ends. This CDR3 region has 19 residues. Written as DNA, the CDR3 is TGTGCCAGCAGTGACTCTGCGGTCCCAGCCAACCCCCGGGGGTATGGCTACACCTTC. The encoded protein is CASSDSAVPANPRGYGYTF.

The rearrangement joins TRBV2 to TRBJ1-2; a possible D gene is TRBD1 (5 bases). Germline V CDR1 and CDR2: SNHLY, FYNNEI. Trimming removed 7 bases from V and 5 bases from J, with 14 bases in between. This CDR3 contains 13 residues. The CDR3 loop is CASTSGGVYGYTF. The CDR3, as DNA: TGTGCCAGCACTAGCGGGGGAGTGTATGGCTACACCTTC.

CDR3 sequence: CASSPPGRTEAFF. DNA of the CDR3: TGTGCCAGCTCCCCTCCAGGGCGGACTGAAGCTTTCTTT. The chain links TRBV18 to TRBJ1-1; perhaps TRBD1 as D (5 bases). CDR3 length equals 13 residues. Trimming cost V 6 bases and J 5 bases, with 13 bases left between them. Germline CDR1 KGHSH, CDR2 LQKENI.

This chain uses TRBV15 with TRBJ2-1; 12 nucleotides line up with TRBD2. CDR3 length: 16 residues. The V and J ends lost 2 bases and 4 bases, in that order; junction bases with no gene match: 3. From germline, CDR1 is LNHNV and CDR2 YYDKDF (reference sequence). The CDR3 sequence is CATSRRTSGEYNEQFF. CDR3 bases: TGTGCCACCAGCAGAAGGACTAGCGGGGAGTACAATGAGCAGTTCTTC. Supplemented by reference TRBV15 and TRBJ2-1, the full variable domain reads DAMVIQNPRYQVTQFGKPVTLSCSQTLNHNVMYWYQQKSSQAPKLLFHYYDKDFNNEADTPDNFQSRRPNTSFCFLDIRSPGLGDTAMYLCATSRRTSGEYNEQFFGPGTRLTVL.

The V and J genes are TRBV28 and TRBJ1-5; D gene uncertain. CDR1 and CDR2 from the germline V gene are MDHEN and SYDVKM. Trimming shortened V by 3 bases and J by 2 bases, and 5 bases separated the two germline ends. The CDR3 runs 13 residues. In DNA form, the CDR3 reads TGTGCCAGCAGTTTTAGTGGCAATCAGCCCCAGCATTTT. Encoded protein: CASSFSGNQPQHF.

The chain joins TRBV5-1 to TRBJ1-3, with unresolved D. The CDR3 extends over 15 amino acids. The germline V gene encodes CDR1 SGHRS and CDR2 YFSETQ. V was cut by 4 bases and J by 1 base, with 12 bases left in between. CDR3 in DNA: TGCGCCAGCAGCCTGGCGGGGAATTCTGGAAACACCATATATTTT. It codes for CASSLAGNSGNTIYF.